These 25 T cell receptor beta chains came from one sample sequenced in a study of cytomegalovirus exposure and HLA in healthy donors. The PCR used 60 Vbeta and 13 Jbeta primers. Sequencing used immunoSEQ multiplex PCR; TCRdb keeps in-frame clones, though not all of them. The sample shows 150,000 to 200,000 clones, around 80% of them seen only once. The specimen sequenced was PBMCs. The receptors were sampled from a young man in good health and CMV-seronegative.

A few counts support this clone. The chain has TRBV6-1 and TRBJ1-5; TRBD1 aligns across 10 bases. The CDR3 consists of 14 residues. J gave up 5 bases and V 7 bases, and 5 bases lay outside the gene matches. The germline V gene has CDR1 MNHNS and CDR2 SASEGT. For the CDR3, the DNA is TGTGCCAGCAACTGGGACAGGGGACATCAGCCCCAGCATTTT. Its translation: CASNWDRGHQPQHF.

This clone turned up a few times. Other DNA sequences of this sample code for an identical CDR3. The chain joins TRBV18 to TRBJ2-7; no reliable D call. CDR1 is KGHSH, CDR2 LQKENI, per germline. The ends were cut back, 2 bases at V and 1 base at J, with 3 bases in the middle. The CDR3 extends over 12 amino acids. CDR3 sequence: CASSPSSYEQYF. Written as DNA, the CDR3 is TGTGCCAGCTCACCATCTTCCTACGAGCAGTACTTC.

This rearrangement joins TRBV5-5 to TRBJ2-2; D possibly corresponds to TRBD1 (6 bases). Looked up from germline, CDR1 is SGHKS and CDR2 is YYEKEE (reference sequence). The germline V and J ends were trimmed by 5 bases and 4 bases, with 15 bases remaining between them. This CDR3 contains 15 residues. CDR3 sequence (DNA): TGTGCCAGCAGACCCGTCCAGGGGAGCACCGGGGAGCTGTTTTTT. This translates into CASRPVQGSTGELFF. Drawing the rest from reference TRBV5-5 and TRBJ2-2, the complete variable domain is DAGVTQSPTHLIKTRGQQVTLRCSPISGHKSVSWYQQVLGQGPQFIFQYYEKEERGRGNFPDRFSARQFPNYSSELNVNALLLGDSALYLCASRPVQGSTGELFFGEGSRLTVL.

The sample holds one count of this clone. The rearrangement joins TRBV7-2 to TRBJ2-1, with 14 bases aligning to TRBD2. Germline CDR1 is SGHTA and CDR2 is FQGNSA. The CDR3 sequence is 19 residues long. Germline trimming cut 3 bases from V and 4 bases from J; bases unmatched to any gene: 11. CDR3 amino acids: CASSFPSTSGGAEYNEQFF. DNA for the CDR3: TGTGCCAGCAGCTTCCCCTCGACTAGCGGGGGGGCCGAATACAATGAGCAGTTCTTC.

The V and J genes are TRBV2 and TRBJ1-2, with 8 positions matching TRBD1. This CDR3 has 15 amino acids. Germline CDR1 is SNHLY and CDR2 is FYNNEI. The junction had 6 bases not matched to a gene; V was cut back by 1 base and J by 5 bases. The CDR3 region is CASSEVKRTGYGYTF. CDR3 coding DNA: TGTGCCAGCAGTGAAGTGAAGAGGACAGGGTATGGCTACACCTTC.

The chain recombines TRBV30 with TRBJ2-7; D remains ambiguous. The V end lost 5 bases, the J end lost 3 bases, and 11 bases lay between the germline ends. The germline V gene has CDR1 GTSNPN and CDR2 SVGIG (reference sequence). This CDR3 has 12 amino acids. CDR3 coding DNA: TGTGCCTGGGGAAGAGGATACTACGAGCAGTACTTC. As protein: CAWGRGYYEQYF.

The chain carries TRBV7-2 and TRBJ1-1, with D possibly TRBD1 on 5 matching bases. Per the germline V gene, CDR1 is SGHTA and CDR2 is FQGNSA. CDR3 length equals 14 residues. V lost 3 bases and J 1 base, leaving 9 bases between the germline ends. The CDR3: CASSFREGNTEAFF. The CDR3 coding sequence is TGTGCCAGCAGCTTCAGGGAAGGGAACACTGAAGCTTTCTTT.

The chain carries TRBV28 and TRBJ2-1; 9 positions agree with TRBD1. This CDR3 region has 15 residues. After removal of 6 bases from V and 2 bases from J, the junction contained 5 bases not matched to a gene. CDR1 MDHEN and CDR2 SYDVKM come from the germline V gene. CDR3 region: CASSSNRGPYNEQFF. DNA for the CDR3: TGTGCCAGCAGCTCTAACAGGGGGCCCTACAATGAGCAGTTCTTC.

The chain combines TRBV5-1 with TRBJ2-3; 7 nucleotides match TRBD2. J lost 3 bases, V lost 7 bases, and 8 bases had no gene match. This CDR3 is built from 14 residues. Germline V gene sequence: CDR1 SGHRS, CDR2 YFSETQ. CDR3 region: CASRSGKQTDTQYF. In DNA form, the CDR3 reads TGCGCCAGCCGGAGCGGGAAACAAACAGATACGCAGTATTTT.

The chain has TRBV6-1 and TRBJ2-5, with D possibly matching TRBD2 (6 bases). In germline, CDR1 is MNHNS, CDR2 SASEGT. Between the trimmed V and J ends, which lost 8 bases and 3 bases, there was a span of 19 bases. The length of the CDR3 is 15 residues. For the CDR3, the DNA is TGTGCCAGCGAAAGGACTGCGGGGCTAAAAGAGACCCAGTACTTC. This gives the protein CASERTAGLKETQYF.

This clone was seen a single time. The rearrangement joins TRBV9 to TRBJ2-5; D might be TRBD1 (6 bases). CDR3 length: 13 residues. The V gene lost 4 bases and the J gene lost 2 bases, with 9 bases spanning the gap. Germline assignment: CDR1 SGDLS and CDR2 YYNGEE. CDR3 DNA: TGTGCCAGCAGCTCCGGACAGCAAGAGACCCAGTACTTC. This translates into CASSSGQQETQYF.

The chain links TRBV4-3 to TRBJ2-6; D call uncertain. Looked up from germline, CDR1 is LGHNA and CDR2 is YSLEER. This CDR3 has 16 residues. The germline V and J ends were trimmed by 3 bases and 0 bases, with 9 bases remaining between them. CDR3 region: CASSHLSRSGANVLTF. In nucleotides, the CDR3 is TGCGCCAGCAGCCACCTAAGCCGCTCTGGGGCCAACGTCCTGACTTTC.

To note about this clone: At one of its ends the junction is not consistent with the germline gene, which may arise from a read error. In the same sample, other DNA sequences code for this CDR3. The chain has TRBV5-1 and TRBJ1-6; 7 nucleotides line up with TRBD1. Germline V gene sequence: CDR1 SGHRS, CDR2 YFSETQ. This CDR3 has 14 residues. The CDR3 sequence is CASSVDRVNSPLHF. CDR3 DNA: TGCGCCAGCAGCGTAGACAGGGTTAATTCGCCCCTCCACTTT.

J is TRBJ2-6 and V is TRBV5-8; 9 bases are shared with TRBD1. V was pared by 7 bases and J by 2 bases, with 4 bases of the junction left unmatched. Germline assignment: CDR1 SGHTS and CDR2 YDEGEE. The CDR3 loop spans 15 amino acids. CDR3 residues: CASGTGQTGANVLTF. CDR3 sequence (DNA): TGTGCCAGCGGGACAGGGCAGACTGGGGCCAACGTCCTGACTTTC.

V gene TRBV29-1 combines with J gene TRBJ2-7; TRBD1 aligns across 7 bases. CDR1 is SQVTM and CDR2 is ANQGSEA in the germline V gene. The CDR3 is 14 residues long. Trimming at V came to 3 bases and at J to 2 bases, leaving 7 bases not matched to a gene. The CDR3 bases are TGCAGCGTTGAGACAGGGCGCATTCCCTACGAGCAGTACTTC. It codes for CSVETGRIPYEQYF.

This clone was counted a single time. The chain is built from TRBV7-9 and TRBJ2-3; no definite D call. The CDR3 is 12 amino acids. Germline V gene data show CDR1 as SEHNR and CDR2 as FQNEAQ (reference sequence). V was cut by 4 bases and J by 5 bases, with 7 bases left in between. The chain's CDR3 is CASSSLIDTQYF. DNA of the CDR3: TGTGCCAGCAGCTCCCTAATAGATACGCAGTATTTT.

The chain joins TRBV29-1 to TRBJ1-3; 7 positions match TRBD1. Trimming took 3 bases from V and 3 from J; bases not matched to a gene: 5. This CDR3 has 14 residues. Germline loops: CDR1 SQVTM, CDR2 ANQGSEA. CDR3 coding DNA: TGCAGCGTTGACAGGACAGGAATTGGAAACACCATATATTTT. Protein: CSVDRTGIGNTIYF.

The chain carries TRBV4-2 and TRBJ1-2; 8 positions agree with TRBD1. This CDR3 contains 15 residues. In germline, CDR1 is LGHNA, CDR2 YNFKEQ. The V segment lost 4 bases and the J segment 8 bases; nucleotides outside the gene matches: 12. CDR3 DNA sequence: TGTGCCAGCAGCCCCCGGGACAGGAAGTTCGGGGGCTACACCTTC. Translating gives CASSPRDRKFGGYTF.

DNA of the CDR3: TGTGCCAGCAGTTTTCTTCGGGGATTCGAGCAGTACTTC. The encoded protein is CASSFLRGFEQYF. The chain is built from TRBV7-6 and TRBJ2-7, with D possibly TRBD2 on 5 matching bases. Germline lookup yields CDR1 SGHVS and CDR2 FNYEAQ. This CDR3 has 13 residues. V was shortened by 6 bases and J by 6 bases, with 15 bases between the two germline ends. Complete variable domain (other parts from reference TRBV7-6 and TRBJ2-7): GAGVSQSPRYKVTKRGQDVALRCDPISGHVSLYWYRQALGQGPEFLTYFNYEAQQDKSGLPNDRFSAERPEGSISTLTIQRTEQRDSAMYRCASSFLRGFEQYFGPGTRLTVT.

The CDR3 here is CASSVEGQRGPKNIQYF. CDR3 nucleotide sequence: TGTGCCAGCAGCGTAGAGGGACAGAGGGGTCCTAAAAACATTCAGTACTTC. V usage is TRBV9 and J usage is TRBJ2-4; 7 nucleotides align to TRBD1. The V segment lost 0 bases and the J segment 4 bases; nucleotides outside the gene matches: 10. The CDR3 runs 17 residues. Germline values: CDR1 SGDLS, CDR2 YYNGEE.

This clone was observed a few times. This chain links TRBV28 with TRBJ2-7; tentatively, D is TRBD2 (6 bases). This CDR3 contains 13 residues. CDR1 and CDR2 (germline): MDHEN, SYDVKM. Trimming removed 6 bases from V and 4 bases from J, with 13 bases in between. CDR3 DNA sequence: TGTGCCAGCAGCCAGGGACTTTCGTACGAGCAGTACTTC. It specifies CASSQGLSYEQYF.

This clone has more than one count but fewer than ten. The chain combines TRBV19 with TRBJ1-5; TRBD1 aligns across 9 bases. Looked up from germline, CDR1 is LNHDA and CDR2 is SQIVND (reference sequence). Losses at the gene ends were 6 bases for V and 5 bases for J; bases not matched to a gene: 11. This CDR3 region has 16 residues. The CDR3, as DNA: TGTGCCAGTAGCCAATCCGGGACAGGGATATATCAGCCCCAGCATTTT. It is translated as CASSQSGTGIYQPQHF. Full variable domain (remainder filled in from reference TRBV19 and TRBJ1-5): DGGITQSPKYLFRKEGQNVTLSCEQNLNHDAMYWYRQDPGQGLRLIYYSQIVNDFQKGDIAEGYSVSREKKESFPLTVTSAQKNPTAFYLCASSQSGTGIYQPQHFGDGTRLSIL.

V and J are TRBV15 and TRBJ2-7; the D gene is possibly TRBD1 (6 bases). The CDR3 contains 16 residues. Trimming left V 0 bases short and J 2 bases short, with 14 bases between. CDR1 and CDR2 from the germline V gene are LNHNV and YYDKDF (reference sequence). CDR3: CATSRDRDRFTYEQYF. The CDR3 DNA reads as TGTGCCACCAGCAGAGATCGCGACAGGTTTACCTACGAGCAGTACTTC.

This clone was seen just once. J is TRBJ1-1 and V is TRBV5-6, with D unresolved. The length of the CDR3 is 12 residues. Trimming took off 7 bases at V and 1 base at J, with 8 bases between the two ends. Germline V CDR1 and CDR2: SGHDT, YYEEEE. The chain's CDR3 is CASVRQNTEAFF. In DNA, the CDR3 is TGTGCCAGCGTTAGACAGAACACTGAAGCTTTCTTT.

This clone has only a few counts. The chain is built from TRBV7-9 and TRBJ2-3; tentative D call: TRBD2 (5 bases). Trimming took 5 bases from V and 5 from J, leaving 14 bases between them. The CDR3 covers 14 residues. In germline, CDR1 is SEHNR, CDR2 FQNEAQ (reference sequence). This CDR3 reads CASSLPEGGDTQYF. The CDR3 nucleotides are TGTGCCAGCAGCCTCCCCGAGGGTGGAGATACGCAGTATTTT.